This T cell receptor (beta chain) originates from a study of blood T cell repertoires in COVID-19. Study-wide background: Donors in the United States, Italy and Spain gave samples during acute or convalescent COVID-19. T cells, B-cell-depleted T cells, or PBMCs provided the cDNA or gDNA that served as material.

The V end was cut by 4 bases, the J end by 7 bases, with 7 bases between. The CDR3 is 12 residues long. From germline, CDR1 is LNHDA and CDR2 SQIVND (reference sequence). Source study methods: Reference gene primer amplification in the assay estimated nucleated cell counts. The repertoire was sequenced with immunoSEQ multiplex PCR; TCRdb's copy has only in-frame clones and lacks some. The DNA was the basis for D and trimming; V, J and clone size are from that table. The sample contains a few hundred thousand clones, around 82% of which appear only once. V usage is TRBV19 and J usage is TRBJ2-2; the D gene is possibly TRBD1 (5 bases). Sequencing used peripheral blood. The receptor was isolated from an elderly woman with acute or convalescent COVID-19. CDR3 DNA: TGTGCCAGTAGTACAGGGCTCGGGGAGCTGTTTTTT. Translation gives CASSTGLGELFF.